The TCR beta chain under discussion was sequenced for a study of blood T cell repertoires in COVID-19. Study details: Samples of COVID-19 (acute and convalescent) were obtained from the United States, Italy and Spain.

Losses at the gene ends were 3 bases for V and 5 bases for J; bases not matched to a gene: 3. This CDR3 spans 16 amino acids. The germline CDR1 and CDR2 sequences are SGHNT and YYREEE (reference sequence). Sequencing used immunoSEQ multiplex PCR; TCRdb keeps in-frame clones, though not all of them. This sample has about 310,000 clones; around 86% occur once, and the top ten carry 1%. This clone was seen only a few times. This chain uses TRBV5-4 with TRBJ2-2, with 14 bases lining up with TRBD2. The TCR comes from a man over 45 with active or convalescent COVID-19. Sample: peripheral blood. CDR3 residues: CASSSGTSGSTGELFF. As DNA, the CDR3 is TGTGCCAGCAGCTCGGGGACTAGCGGGAGTACCGGGGAGCTGTTTTTT.